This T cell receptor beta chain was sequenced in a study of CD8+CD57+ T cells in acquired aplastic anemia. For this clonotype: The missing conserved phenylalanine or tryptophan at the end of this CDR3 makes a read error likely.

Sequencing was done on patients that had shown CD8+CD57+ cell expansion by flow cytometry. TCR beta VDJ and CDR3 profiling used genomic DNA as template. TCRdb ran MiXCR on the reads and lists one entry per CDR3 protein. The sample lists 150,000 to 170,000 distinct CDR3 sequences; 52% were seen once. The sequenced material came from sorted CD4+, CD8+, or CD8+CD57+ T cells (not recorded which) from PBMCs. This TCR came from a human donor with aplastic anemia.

The chain's CDR3 is CASSIGDRVAYNSPLHL. As DNA, the CDR3 is TGTGCCAGTAGTATAGGTGACAGGGTGGCCTATAACTCACCCCTCCACCTT. V gene TRBV19 combines with J gene TRBJ1-6; 7 bases agree with TRBD1. CDR1 LNHDA and CDR2 SQIVND come from the germline V gene (reference sequence). CDR3 length equals 17 residues.